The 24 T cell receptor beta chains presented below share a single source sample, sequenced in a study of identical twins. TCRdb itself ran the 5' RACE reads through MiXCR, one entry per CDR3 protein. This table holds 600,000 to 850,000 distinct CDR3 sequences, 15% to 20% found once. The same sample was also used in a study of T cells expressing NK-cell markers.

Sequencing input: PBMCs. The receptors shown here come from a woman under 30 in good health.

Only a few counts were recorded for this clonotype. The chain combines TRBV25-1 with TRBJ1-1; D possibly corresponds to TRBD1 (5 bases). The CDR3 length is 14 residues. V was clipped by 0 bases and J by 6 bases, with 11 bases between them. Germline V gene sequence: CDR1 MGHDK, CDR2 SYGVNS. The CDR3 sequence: CASSEYQGIAEAFF. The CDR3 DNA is TGTGCCAGCAGTGAATATCAGGGAATCGCTGAAGCTTTCTTT.

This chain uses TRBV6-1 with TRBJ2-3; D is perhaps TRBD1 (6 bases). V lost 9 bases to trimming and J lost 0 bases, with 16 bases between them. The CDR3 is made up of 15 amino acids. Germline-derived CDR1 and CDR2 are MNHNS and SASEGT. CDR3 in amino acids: CASQNRDTSTDTQYF. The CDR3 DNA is TGTGCCAGTCAAAACCGGGACACCAGCACAGATACGCAGTATTTT.

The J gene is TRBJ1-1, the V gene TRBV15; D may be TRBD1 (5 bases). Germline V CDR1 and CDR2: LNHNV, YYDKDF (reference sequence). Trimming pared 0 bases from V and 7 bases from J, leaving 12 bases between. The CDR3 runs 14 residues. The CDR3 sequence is CATSRDHGGGEAFF. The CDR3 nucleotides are TGTGCCACCAGCAGAGATCACGGGGGGGGTGAAGCTTTCTTT.

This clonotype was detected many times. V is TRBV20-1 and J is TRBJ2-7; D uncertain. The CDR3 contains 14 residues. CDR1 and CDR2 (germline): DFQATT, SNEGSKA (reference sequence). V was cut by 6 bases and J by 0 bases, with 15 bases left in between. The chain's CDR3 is CSAEGGQLSYEQYF. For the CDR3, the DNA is TGCAGTGCAGAAGGCGGTCAGCTCTCCTACGAGCAGTACTTC.

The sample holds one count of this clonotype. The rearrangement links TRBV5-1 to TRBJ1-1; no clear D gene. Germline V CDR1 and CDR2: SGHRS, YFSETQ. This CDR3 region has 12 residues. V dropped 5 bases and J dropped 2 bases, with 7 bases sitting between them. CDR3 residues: CASRHSNTEAFF. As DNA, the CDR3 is TGCGCCAGCAGGCACAGTAACACTGAAGCTTTCTTT.

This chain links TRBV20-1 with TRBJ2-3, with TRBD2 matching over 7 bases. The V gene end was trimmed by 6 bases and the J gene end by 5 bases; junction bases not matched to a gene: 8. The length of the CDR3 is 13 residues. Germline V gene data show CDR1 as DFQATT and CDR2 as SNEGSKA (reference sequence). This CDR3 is CSAAGKAGDTQYF. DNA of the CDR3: TGCAGTGCAGCGGGAAAGGCGGGAGATACGCAGTATTTT.

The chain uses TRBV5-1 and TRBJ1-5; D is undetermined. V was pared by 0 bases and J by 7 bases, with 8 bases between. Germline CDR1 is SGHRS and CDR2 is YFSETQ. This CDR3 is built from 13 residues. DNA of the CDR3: TGCGCCAGCAGCTTGGTTGGGGAGCAGCCCCAGCATTTT. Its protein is CASSLVGEQPQHF.

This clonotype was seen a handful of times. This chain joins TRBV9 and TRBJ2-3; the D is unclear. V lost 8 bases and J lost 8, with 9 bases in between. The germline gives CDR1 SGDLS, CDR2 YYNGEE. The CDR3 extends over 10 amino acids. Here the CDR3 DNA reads TGTGCCAGTTCGGGTAGTACGCAGTATTTT. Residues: CASSGSTQYF.

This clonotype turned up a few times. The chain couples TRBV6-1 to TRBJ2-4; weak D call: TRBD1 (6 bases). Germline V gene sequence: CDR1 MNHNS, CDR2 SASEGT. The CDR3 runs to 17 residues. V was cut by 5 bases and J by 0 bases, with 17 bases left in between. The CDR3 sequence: CASSPGQGRLAKNIQYF. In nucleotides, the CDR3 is TGTGCCAGCAGTCCGGGACAAGGGCGACTAGCCAAAAACATTCAGTACTTC.

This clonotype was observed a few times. The CDR3 DNA is TGTGCCAGCAGTCGAGGAACCGGGAGAGGGTCCTACGAGCAGTACTTC. Its translation is CASSRGTGRGSYEQYF. The rearrangement joins TRBV12-3 or TRBV12-4 to TRBJ2-7; tentatively, D is TRBD2 (6 bases). The CDR3 loop spans 16 amino acids. V gave up 5 bases and J gave up 1 base, with 18 bases separating them.

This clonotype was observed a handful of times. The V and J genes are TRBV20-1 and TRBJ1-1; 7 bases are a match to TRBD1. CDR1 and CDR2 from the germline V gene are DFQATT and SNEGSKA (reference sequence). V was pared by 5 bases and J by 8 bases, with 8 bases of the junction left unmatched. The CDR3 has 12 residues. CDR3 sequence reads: CSARRQGGEAFF. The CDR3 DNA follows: TGCAGTGCTCGACGACAGGGCGGCGAAGCTTTCTTT.

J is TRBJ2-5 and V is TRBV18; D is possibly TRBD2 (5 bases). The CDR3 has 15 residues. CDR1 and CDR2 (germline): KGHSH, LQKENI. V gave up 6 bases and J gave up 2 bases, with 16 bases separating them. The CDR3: CASSRVAGQQETQYF. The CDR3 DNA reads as TGTGCCAGCTCCCGCGTGGCGGGCCAACAAGAGACCCAGTACTTC.

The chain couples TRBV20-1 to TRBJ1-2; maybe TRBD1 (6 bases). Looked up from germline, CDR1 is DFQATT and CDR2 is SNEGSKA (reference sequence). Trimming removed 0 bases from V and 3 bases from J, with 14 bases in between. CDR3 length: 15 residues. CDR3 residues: CSARDRQGIHYGYTF. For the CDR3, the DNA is TGCAGTGCTAGAGATCGGCAGGGGATTCACTATGGCTACACCTTC.

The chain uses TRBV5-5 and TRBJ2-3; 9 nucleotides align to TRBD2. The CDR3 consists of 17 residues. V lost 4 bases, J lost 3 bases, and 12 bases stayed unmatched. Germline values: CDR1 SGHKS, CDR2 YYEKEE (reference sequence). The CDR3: CASSPVRLAGRTDTQYF. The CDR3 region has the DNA TGTGCCAGCAGCCCGGTCCGGCTAGCGGGAAGAACAGATACGCAGTATTTT.

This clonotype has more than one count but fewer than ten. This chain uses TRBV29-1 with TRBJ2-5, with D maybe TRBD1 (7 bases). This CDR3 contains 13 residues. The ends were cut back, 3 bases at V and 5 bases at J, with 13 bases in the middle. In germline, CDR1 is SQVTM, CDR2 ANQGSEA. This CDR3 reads CSVEEGAWETQYF. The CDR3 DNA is TGCAGCGTTGAGGAGGGGGCATGGGAGACCCAGTACTTC.

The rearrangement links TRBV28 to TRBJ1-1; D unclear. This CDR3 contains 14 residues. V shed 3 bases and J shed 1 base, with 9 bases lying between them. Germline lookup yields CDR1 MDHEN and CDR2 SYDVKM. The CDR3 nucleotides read TGTGCCAGCAGTTTCGCGGTGAAGAACACTGAAGCTTTCTTT. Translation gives CASSFAVKNTEAFF.

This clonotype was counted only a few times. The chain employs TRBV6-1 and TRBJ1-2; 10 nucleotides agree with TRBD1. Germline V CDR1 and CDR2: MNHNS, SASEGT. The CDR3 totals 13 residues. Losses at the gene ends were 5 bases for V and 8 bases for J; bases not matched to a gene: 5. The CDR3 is CASSRDRGEGYTF. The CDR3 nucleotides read TGTGCCAGCAGTCGGGACAGGGGCGAAGGCTACACCTTC.

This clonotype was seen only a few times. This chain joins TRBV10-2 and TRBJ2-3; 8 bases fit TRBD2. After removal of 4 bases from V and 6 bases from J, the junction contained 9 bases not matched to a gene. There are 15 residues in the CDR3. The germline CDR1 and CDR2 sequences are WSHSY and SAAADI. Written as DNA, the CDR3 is TGCGCCAGCAGTGTAGCGGGACCACTCCCGGATACGCAGTATTTT. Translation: CASSVAGPLPDTQYF.

The CDR3 DNA reads TGTGCCAGCACCTCACAGCAGGGTGAGCAGTTCTTC. It translates to CASTSQQGEQFF. The rearrangement uses TRBV7-9 and TRBJ2-1, with a weak D call TRBD1 (5 bases). Germline V gene sequence: CDR1 SEHNR, CDR2 FQNEAQ (reference sequence). V shed 7 bases and J shed 9 bases, with 13 bases lying between them. CDR3 length: 12 amino acids.

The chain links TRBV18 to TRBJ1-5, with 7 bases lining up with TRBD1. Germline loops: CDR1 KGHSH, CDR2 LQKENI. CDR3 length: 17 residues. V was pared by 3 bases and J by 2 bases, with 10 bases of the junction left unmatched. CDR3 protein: CASSPTGEGSGNQPQHF. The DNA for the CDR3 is TGTGCCAGCTCACCCACAGGGGAAGGATCAGGCAATCAGCCCCAGCATTTT. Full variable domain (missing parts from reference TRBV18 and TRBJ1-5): NAGVMQNPRHLVRRRGQEARLRCSPMKGHSHVYWYRQLPEEGLKFMVYLQKENIIDESGMPKERFSAEFPKEGPSILRIQQVVRGDSAAYFCASSPTGEGSGNQPQHFGDGTRLSIL.

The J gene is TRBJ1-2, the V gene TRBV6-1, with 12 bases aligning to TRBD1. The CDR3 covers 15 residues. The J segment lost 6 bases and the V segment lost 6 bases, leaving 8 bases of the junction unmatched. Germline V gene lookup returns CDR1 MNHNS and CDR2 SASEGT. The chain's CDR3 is CASSRTGTGGHGYTF. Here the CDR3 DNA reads TGTGCCAGCAGCCGCACCGGGACAGGGGGCCATGGCTACACCTTC.

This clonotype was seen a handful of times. CDR3 nucleotide sequence: TGTGCCAGCAGCATGACTAGCGGGGGGCCCACAGATACGCAGTATTTT. Its protein product is CASSMTSGGPTDTQYF. This sequence joins TRBV7-9 and TRBJ2-3; 13 bases match TRBD2. J gave up 2 bases and V 5 bases, and 4 bases lay outside the gene matches. This CDR3 is 16 amino acids long. Germline V CDR1 and CDR2: SEHNR, FQNEAQ (reference sequence).

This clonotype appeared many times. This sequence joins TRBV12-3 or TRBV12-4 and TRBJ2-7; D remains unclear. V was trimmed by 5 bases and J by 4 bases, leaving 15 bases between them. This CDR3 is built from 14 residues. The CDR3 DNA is TGTGCCAGCAGTCCGGTCGTAGTCAGTTACGAGCAGTACTTC. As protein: CASSPVVVSYEQYF.

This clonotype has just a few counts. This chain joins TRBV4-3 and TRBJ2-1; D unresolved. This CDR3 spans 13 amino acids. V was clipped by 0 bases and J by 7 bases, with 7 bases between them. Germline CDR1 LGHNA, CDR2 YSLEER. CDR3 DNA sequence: TGCGCCAGCAGCCAAGAGGCCAGGAATGAGCAGTTCTTC. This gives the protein CASSQEARNEQFF.